The 6 T cell receptor beta chains below come from one sample, sequenced in a study of blood T cell repertoires in COVID-19. This table comes from immunoSEQ multiplex PCR, and its TCRdb copy is limited to in-frame clones, with some not included. Found here are approximately 260,000 clones, just under 85% of them singletons; the top ten hold more than 9.5%. The sequenced sample was peripheral blood. Every receptor here comes from a woman older than 75 with acute or convalescent COVID-19.

The chain uses TRBV10-3 and TRBJ2-1, with TRBD2 as a possible D gene (6 bases). Per germline, CDR1 ENHRY and CDR2 SYGVKD. Trimming shortened V by 2 bases and J by 11 bases, and 7 bases separated the two germline ends. CDR3 size: 11 residues. Written as DNA, the CDR3 is TGTGCCATCAGTGAGGGACTAAAGCAGTTCTTC. This codes for CAISEGLKQFF.

The CDR3: CASSLGSGNTEAFF. Written as DNA, the CDR3 is TGTGCCAGCAGTTTAGGATCAGGGAACACTGAAGCTTTCTTT. The genes are TRBV28 and TRBJ1-1; D uncertain. The CDR3 has 14 residues. Looked up from germline, CDR1 is MDHEN and CDR2 is SYDVKM. Trimming cost V 2 bases and J 1 base, with 8 bases left between them.

The chain is built from TRBV6-5 and TRBJ1-5; TRBD1 matches at 8 bases. The CDR3 is 15 amino acids. The J segment lost 6 bases and the V segment lost 2 bases, leaving 6 bases of the junction unmatched. Germline V lookup: CDR1 MNHEY, CDR2 SVGAGI. The DNA of the CDR3 is TGTGCCAGCAGTTACCCACAGGGGGGAACTCAGCCCCAGCATTTT. Its protein is CASSYPQGGTQPQHF.

V gene TRBV28 combines with J gene TRBJ1-1; 7 nucleotides line up with TRBD1. The CDR3 runs to 15 residues. The germline CDR1 and CDR2 sequences are MDHEN and SYDVKM. The V and J ends lost 5 bases and 6 bases, in that order; junction bases with no gene match: 12. The CDR3 is CASSASLRQGAEAFF. The DNA for the CDR3 is TGTGCCAGCAGTGCCTCCCTGAGGCAGGGGGCTGAAGCTTTCTTT. The full variable domain, completed using reference TRBV28 and TRBJ1-1, is DVKVTQSSRYLVKRTGEKVFLECVQDMDHENMFWYRQDPGLGLRLIYFSYDVKMKEKGDIPEGYSVSREKKERFSLILESASTNQTSMYLCASSASLRQGAEAFFGQGTRLTVV.

This sequence joins TRBV15 and TRBJ1-1; D perhaps matches TRBD1 (5 bases). The CDR3 spans 14 residues. With 0 bases removed from V and 4 bases from J, the gap between germline ends came to 9 bases. Germline CDR1 LNHNV, CDR2 YYDKDF (reference sequence). CDR3 coding DNA: TGTGCCACCAGCAGAGATCGACAGCTCACTGAAGCTTTCTTT. This sequence encodes CATSRDRQLTEAFF.

The chain couples TRBV5-1 to TRBJ1-2; 10 nucleotides line up with TRBD1. The CDR3 spans 17 residues. The junction had 12 bases not matched to a gene; V was cut back by 3 bases and J by 4 bases. Germline CDR1 and CDR2: SGHRS and YFSETQ. The DNA of the CDR3 is TGCGCCAGCAGCTCAAAGGGGGACAGGGGAAGCGGCTATGGCTACACCTTC. It encodes CASSSKGDRGSGYGYTF.